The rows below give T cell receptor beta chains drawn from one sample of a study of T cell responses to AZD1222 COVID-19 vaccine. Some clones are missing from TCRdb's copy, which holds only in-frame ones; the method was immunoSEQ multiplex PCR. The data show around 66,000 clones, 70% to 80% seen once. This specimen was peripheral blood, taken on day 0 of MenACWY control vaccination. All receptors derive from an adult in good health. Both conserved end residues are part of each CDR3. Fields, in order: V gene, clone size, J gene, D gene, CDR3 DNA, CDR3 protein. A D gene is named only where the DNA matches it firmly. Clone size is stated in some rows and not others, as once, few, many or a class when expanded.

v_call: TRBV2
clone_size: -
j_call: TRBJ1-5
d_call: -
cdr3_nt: TGTGCCAGCAGTGAGACCCAGGGGTATGGTCAGCCCCAGCATTTT
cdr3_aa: CASSETQGYGQPQHF

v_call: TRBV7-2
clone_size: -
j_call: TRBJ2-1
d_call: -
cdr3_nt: TGTGCCAGCAGCTCCCTTCCAGTGGGGAATGAGCAGTTCTTC
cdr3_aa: CASSSLPVGNEQFF

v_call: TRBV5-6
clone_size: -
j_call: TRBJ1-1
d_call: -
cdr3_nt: TGTGCCAGCAGCTTGTCAATAGGGGAGGCTTTCTTT
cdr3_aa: CASSLSIGEAFF

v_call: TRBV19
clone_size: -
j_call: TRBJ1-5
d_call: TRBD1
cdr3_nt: TGTGCCAGTAGTACCTCCGGGACAGGGGGCAATCAGCCCCAGCATTTT
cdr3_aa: CASSTSGTGGNQPQHF

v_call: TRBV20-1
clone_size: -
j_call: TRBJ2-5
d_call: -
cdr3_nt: TGCAGTGCTGGTCTATCGGAGACCCAGTACTTC
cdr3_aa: CSAGLSETQYF

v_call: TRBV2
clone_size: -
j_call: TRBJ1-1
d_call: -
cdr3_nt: TGTGCCAGTTCCGGGGGCTCGGGGATTGAAGCTTTCTTT
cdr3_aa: CASSGGSGIEAFF

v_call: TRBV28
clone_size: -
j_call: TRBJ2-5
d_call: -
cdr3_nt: TGTGCCACCACCACTGGAGAGACCCAGTACTTC
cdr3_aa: CATTTGETQYF

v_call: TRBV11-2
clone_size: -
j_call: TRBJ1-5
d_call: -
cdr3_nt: TGTGCCAGCAGCCAGGGCGGGTATCAGCCCCAGCATTTT
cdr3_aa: CASSQGGYQPQHF

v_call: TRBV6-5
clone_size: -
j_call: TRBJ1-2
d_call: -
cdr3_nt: TGTGCCAGCAGTTACGGCACTAACTATGGCTACACCTTC
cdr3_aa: CASSYGTNYGYTF

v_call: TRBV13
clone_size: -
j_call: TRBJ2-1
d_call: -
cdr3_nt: TGTGCCAGCAGCTCCTCTCCCGGAGAGGAGCAGTTCTTC
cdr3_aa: CASSSSPGEEQFF

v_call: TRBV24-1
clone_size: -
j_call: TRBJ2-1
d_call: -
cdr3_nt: TGTGCCACCAGTGGTCAGGACAGCTTAAGCTCCTACAATGAGCAGTTCTTC
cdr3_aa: CATSGQDSLSSYNEQFF

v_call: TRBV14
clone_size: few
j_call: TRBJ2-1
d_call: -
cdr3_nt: TGTGCCAGCAGCCAAGAAAGGATTGCCAGCGAGCAGTTCTTC
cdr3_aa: CASSQERIASEQFF

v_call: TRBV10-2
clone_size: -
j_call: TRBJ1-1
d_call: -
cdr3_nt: TGCGCCAGCAGTGTTCAGAACACTGAAGCTTTCTTT
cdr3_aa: CASSVQNTEAFF

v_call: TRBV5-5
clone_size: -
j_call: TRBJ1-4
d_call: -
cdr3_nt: TGTGCCAGCAGCCCTCTGAGCCGTATCGGGAATGAAAAACTGTTTTTT
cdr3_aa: CASSPLSRIGNEKLFF

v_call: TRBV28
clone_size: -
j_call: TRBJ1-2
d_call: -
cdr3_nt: TGTGCCAGCACCCCGGCCCAACGGGGTCCCTATGGCTACACCTTC
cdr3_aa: CASTPAQRGPYGYTF

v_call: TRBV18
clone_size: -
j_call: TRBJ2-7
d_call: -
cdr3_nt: TGTGCCAGCTCGCCCTGGGAGGTGTTGAGGGCCCTTGAATCCCCGGCGTACTTC
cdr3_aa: CASSPWEVLRALESPAYF

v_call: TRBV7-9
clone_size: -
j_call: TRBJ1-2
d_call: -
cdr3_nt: TGTGCCAGCAGCGGGGACGCCTATGGCTACACCTTC
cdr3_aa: CASSGDAYGYTF

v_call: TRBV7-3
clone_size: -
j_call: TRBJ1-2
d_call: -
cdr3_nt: TGTGCCAGCAGCTTACTTGGGGCGCCTCGCTATGGCTACACCTTC
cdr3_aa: CASSLLGAPRYGYTF

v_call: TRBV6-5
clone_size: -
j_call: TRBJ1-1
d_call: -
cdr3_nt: TGTGCCAGCAACATACAGAGGGGCACTGAAGCTTTCTTT
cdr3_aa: CASNIQRGTEAFF

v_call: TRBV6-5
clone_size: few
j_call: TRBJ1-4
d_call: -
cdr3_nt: TGTGCCAGCAAATCTTCTGGGCGAAATGAAAAACTGTTTTTT
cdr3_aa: CASKSSGRNEKLFF

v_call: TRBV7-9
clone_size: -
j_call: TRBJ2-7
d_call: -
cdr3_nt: TGTGCCAGCAGCGCGTACTACGAGCAGTACTTC
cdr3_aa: CASSAYYEQYF

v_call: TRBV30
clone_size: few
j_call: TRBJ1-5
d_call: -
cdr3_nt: TGTGCCTGGAGTGCGGGGGAGGTGCAGCCCCAGCATTTT
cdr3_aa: CAWSAGEVQPQHF

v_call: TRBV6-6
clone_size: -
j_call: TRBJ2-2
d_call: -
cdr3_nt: TGTGCCAGCAGCATAGGGCGAGGGAGCACCGGGGAGCTGTTTTTT
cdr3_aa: CASSIGRGSTGELFF

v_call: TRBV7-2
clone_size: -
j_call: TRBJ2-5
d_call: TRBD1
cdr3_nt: TGTGCCAGCAGCTTAGTGGGACAGGGAGGCCAGTACTTC
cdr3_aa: CASSLVGQGGQYF

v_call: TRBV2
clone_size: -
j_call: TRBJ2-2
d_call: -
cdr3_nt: TGTGCCAGCAAGGGGACATCCACCGGGGAGCTGTTTTTT
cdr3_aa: CASKGTSTGELFF

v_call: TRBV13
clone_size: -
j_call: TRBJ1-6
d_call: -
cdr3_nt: TGTGCCAGCAGCTTAGGCCAGGTCGGGGCACCCCTCCACTTT
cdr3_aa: CASSLGQVGAPLHF

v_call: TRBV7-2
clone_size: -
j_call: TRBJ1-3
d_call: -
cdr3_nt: TGTGCCAGCAGCTTAGGAGAAACTGGAAACACCATATATTTT
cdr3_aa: CASSLGETGNTIYF

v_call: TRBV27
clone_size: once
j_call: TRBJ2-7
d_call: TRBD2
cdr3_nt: TGTGCCAGCGGACCAGGGAGGGCTGGGTTCAACGAGCAGTACTTC
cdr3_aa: CASGPGRAGFNEQYF

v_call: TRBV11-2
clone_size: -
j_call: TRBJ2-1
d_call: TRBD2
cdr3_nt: TGTGCCAGCAGCTTAACCCTTAGCGGGATCCTTACCGATGAGCAGTTCTTC
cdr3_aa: CASSLTLSGILTDEQFF

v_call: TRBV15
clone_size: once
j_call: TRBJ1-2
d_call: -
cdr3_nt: TGTGCCACCAGCAGAGATGGACTACCTCATGGCTACACCTTC
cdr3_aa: CATSRDGLPHGYTF

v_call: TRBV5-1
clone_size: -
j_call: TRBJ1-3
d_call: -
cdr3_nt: TGCGCCAGCAGCTTGAGTGGGTTCTCTGGAAACACCATATATTTT
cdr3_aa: CASSLSGFSGNTIYF

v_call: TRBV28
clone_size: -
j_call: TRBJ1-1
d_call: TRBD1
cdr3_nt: TGTGCCAGCAGAGGAACCTTACCAGGGACAGCTGAAGCTTTCTTT
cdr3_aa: CASRGTLPGTAEAFF

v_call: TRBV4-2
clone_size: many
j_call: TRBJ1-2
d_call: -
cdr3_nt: TGTGCCAGCAGCCAGGTGGGGGCGGAGGGCTACACCTTC
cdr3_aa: CASSQVGAEGYTF

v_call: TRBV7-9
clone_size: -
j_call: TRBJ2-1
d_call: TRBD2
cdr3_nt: TGTGCCAGCAGCTGGTCTAGCGGGGGGGCCACAGGCAATGAGCAGTTCTTC
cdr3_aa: CASSWSSGGATGNEQFF

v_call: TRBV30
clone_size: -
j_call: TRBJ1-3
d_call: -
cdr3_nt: TGTGCCTGGAATGGGGATCTTAGCCACTCTGGAAACACCATATATTTT
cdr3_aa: CAWNGDLSHSGNTIYF

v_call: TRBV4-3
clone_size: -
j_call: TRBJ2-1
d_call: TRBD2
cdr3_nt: TGCGCCAGCAGCCAAGATCTAGCGGGGGGTCTTGAGCAGTTCTTC
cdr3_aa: CASSQDLAGGLEQFF

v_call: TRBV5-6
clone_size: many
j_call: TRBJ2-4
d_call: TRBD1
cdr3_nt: TGTGCCAGCAGCCTGATTGGGACAGGGAGAAACATTCAGTACTTC
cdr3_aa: CASSLIGTGRNIQYF